This TCR beta chain was retrieved from a study of blood T cell repertoires in COVID-19. Original data processing: From reference gene primer amplification, estimates of nucleated cell counts were derived. The method was immunoSEQ multiplex PCR; TCRdb's version includes in-frame clones alone and lacks a portion of them. V, J and clone size derive from that table, while D and trimming were established from the DNA sequence. Of approximately 290,000 clones in the sample, approximately 89% were seen once. Germline V gene lookup returns CDR1 SGHAT and CDR2 FQNNGV. With V trimmed by 1 base and J by 8 bases, 7 bases remained unmatched. The CDR3 consists of 15 residues.

Source material: peripheral blood. The clonotype originates from a woman aged 55-69 years with acute or convalescent COVID-19. J is TRBJ2-1 and V is TRBV11-2; 8 nucleotides agree with TRBD2. This CDR3 reads CASSLAGGNLDEQFF. Written as DNA, the CDR3 is TGTGCCAGCAGCTTAGCGGGAGGGAATCTGGATGAGCAGTTCTTC.